This T cell receptor beta chain comes out of a study of blood T cell repertoires in COVID-19. Clones were read by immunoSEQ multiplex PCR, and TCRdb kept only the in-frame ones, dropping some. The sample includes approximately 280,000 clones, 75% to 95% of them seen just once. CDR1 MNHEY and CDR2 SVGAGI come from the germline V gene. V lost 6 bases to trimming and J lost 3 bases; unmatched junction nucleotides: 8. This CDR3 comprises 15 residues. This clone has just one count. Sequenced material: peripheral blood. V usage is TRBV6-5 and J usage is TRBJ1-5; 7 nucleotides agree with TRBD1. This receptor was obtained from a woman aged 25 to 39 with COVID-19, enrolled during active disease. The CDR3 DNA sequence: TGTGCCAGCAGCGCGACAGGGATGAACAATCAGCCCCAGCATTTT. Translation gives CASSATGMNNQPQHF.